One sample yielded the 23 T cell receptor beta chains listed below, sequenced in a study of shared clonotypes between healthy human individuals. Only in-frame clones appear in the TCRdb table, and some are missing; sequencing was by immunoSEQ multiplex PCR. Of 400,000 to 500,000 clones in the sample, roughly 85% were seen once. The source material was PBMCs. These receptors were obtained from a woman between 35 and 50 years old in good health. Some clones in this sample may be carry-over from other donors' samples.

The V gene is TRBV28, the J gene TRBJ2-4; D unresolved. CDR1 and CDR2 from the germline V gene are MDHEN and SYDVKM. Trimming took 6 bases from V and 2 from J, leaving 14 bases between them. The length of the CDR3 is 15 residues. This chain's CDR3 is CASSSGQRPKNIQYF. Here the CDR3 DNA reads TGTGCCAGCAGCTCCGGGCAGCGACCCAAAAACATTCAGTACTTC.

The rearrangement joins TRBV27 to TRBJ2-1; no clear D. Per the germline V gene, CDR1 is MNHEY and CDR2 is SMNVEV (reference sequence). This CDR3 has 13 residues. V was cut by 3 bases and J by 6 bases, with 9 bases left in between. The CDR3 DNA reads TGTGCCAGCAGTTTGGGGTCTAGCAATGAGCAGTTCTTC. Translation gives CASSLGSSNEQFF.

CDR3 DNA: TGTGCCAGCAGCTTAGGTGGACTCGAGGCAGATACGCAGTATTTT. It codes for CASSLGGLEADTQYF. This chain links TRBV7-9 with TRBJ2-3; D is possibly TRBD2 (5 bases). Per germline, CDR1 SEHNR and CDR2 FQNEAQ (reference sequence). V was trimmed by 1 base and J by 4 bases, leaving 12 bases between them. This CDR3 is 15 amino acids long.

This chain connects TRBV6-5 to TRBJ2-1; TRBD2 might be the D (5 bases). CDR1 is MNHEY and CDR2 is SVGAGI in the germline V gene. CDR3 length: 14 amino acids. Between the trimmed V and J ends, which lost 7 bases and 4 bases, there was a span of 14 bases. CDR3 coding DNA: TGTGCCAGCAAACCGGGATTTCATTACAATGAGCAGTTCTTC. Protein sequence: CASKPGFHYNEQFF.

The chain is built from TRBV25-1 and TRBJ2-2; D is tentatively TRBD1 or TRBD2 (5 bases each). Germline CDR1 MGHDK, CDR2 SYGVNS. The CDR3 is 16 residues long. The ends were cut back, 4 bases at V and 3 bases at J, with 15 bases in the middle. The CDR3 coding sequence is TGTGCCAGCAGTGCGTCCCCCGGGACCTACACCGGGGAGCTGTTTTTT. It encodes CASSASPGTYTGELFF.

Remarks on this clone: Other DNA sequences in this sample translate to the same CDR3. The rearrangement uses TRBV28 and TRBJ1-4; tentative D call: TRBD1 (6 bases). Trimming cost V 5 bases and J 1 base, with 8 bases left between them. CDR3 length: 14 amino acids. Germline CDR1 MDHEN, CDR2 SYDVKM. DNA of the CDR3: TGTGCCAGCAGTCAACAGGGAACTAATGAAAAACTGTTTTTT. Its protein product is CASSQQGTNEKLFF.

The chain uses TRBV5-1 and TRBJ1-4, with D perhaps TRBD1 (6 bases). V was cut by 5 bases and J by 7 bases, with 18 bases left in between. The CDR3 is 15 amino acids. The germline V gene has CDR1 SGHRS and CDR2 YFSETQ. CDR3 loop: CASRSRGAESEKLFF. In DNA, the CDR3 is TGCGCCAGCAGAAGTCGGGGGGCGGAGAGTGAAAAACTGTTTTTT.

The chain couples TRBV18 to TRBJ2-3; D assignment may be TRBD1 or TRBD2 (6 bases each). The CDR3 covers 14 residues. With 7 bases removed from V and 0 bases from J, the gap between germline ends came to 11 bases. Germline V lookup: CDR1 KGHSH, CDR2 LQKENI. CDR3: CASLRGGSTDTQYF. The CDR3, as DNA: TGTGCCAGCTTGCGAGGGGGGAGCACAGATACGCAGTATTTT. Variable domain in full (rest from reference TRBV18 and TRBJ2-3): NAGVMQNPRHLVRRRGQEARLRCSPMKGHSHVYWYRQLPEEGLKFMVYLQKENIIDESGMPKERFSAEFPKEGPSILRIQQVVRGDSAAYFCASLRGGSTDTQYFGPGTRLTVL.

The rearrangement links TRBV10-3 to TRBJ1-4, with a weak D call TRBD1 (5 bases). Germline values: CDR1 ENHRY, CDR2 SYGVKD. With 3 bases removed from V and 7 bases from J, the gap between germline ends came to 21 bases. The CDR3 extends over 17 amino acids. CDR3 amino acids: CAISDPRSGGAPEKLFF. The CDR3 coding sequence is TGTGCCATCAGTGACCCCCGTTCGGGGGGTGCCCCTGAAAAACTGTTTTTT.

This clone was counted between two and nine times. V and J are TRBV14 and TRBJ1-1; D unclear. CDR3 length: 13 residues. The V gene's germline CDR1 is SGHDN and CDR2 FVKESK. Trimming removed 1 base from V and 0 bases from J, with 3 bases in between. The CDR3 loop is CASSQVVNTEAFF. CDR3 sequence (DNA): TGTGCCAGCAGCCAAGTTGTGAACACTGAAGCTTTCTTT.

The DNA for the CDR3 is TGTGCCTGGAGTCCCCGCTCTGGAAACACCATATATTTT. It is translated as CAWSPRSGNTIYF. The chain is built from TRBV30 and TRBJ1-3; D gene uncertain. Germline V gene lookup returns CDR1 GTSNPN and CDR2 SVGIG (reference sequence). The V end was cut by 2 bases, the J end by 0 bases, with 5 bases between. This CDR3 is built from 13 residues.

V and J are TRBV27 and TRBJ2-1; 9 bases fit TRBD1. The CDR3 spans 15 residues. V shed 2 bases, J shed 4 bases, and the junction held 3 bases outside the gene matches. From germline, CDR1 is MNHEY and CDR2 SMNVEV (reference sequence). The CDR3 region has the DNA TGTGCCAGCAGTTTACAAGGACAGGGGTACAATGAGCAGTTCTTC. Residues: CASSLQGQGYNEQFF.

CDR3 loop: CASSQDLGLAGGFINEQFF. In DNA, the CDR3 is TGTGCCAGCAGCCAAGATCTAGGTCTAGCGGGAGGATTTATCAATGAGCAGTTCTTC. The chain combines TRBV4-2 with TRBJ2-1, with TRBD2 matching over 11 bases. Germline V lookup: CDR1 LGHNA, CDR2 YNFKEQ. The J segment lost 6 bases and the V segment lost 0 bases, leaving 13 bases of the junction unmatched. The CDR3 runs to 19 residues.

This clone was seen once. The V call is TRBV19, the J call TRBJ2-1; 10 positions agree with TRBD2. The CDR3 is 16 residues long. The V gene end was trimmed by 7 bases and the J gene end by 7 bases; junction bases not matched to a gene: 13. Germline values: CDR1 LNHDA, CDR2 SQIVND (reference sequence). This chain's CDR3 is CASTGASGRSLNEQFF. Here the CDR3 DNA reads TGTGCCAGTACCGGGGCTAGCGGGAGATCACTGAATGAGCAGTTCTTC.

This clone showed up just a few times. The V call is TRBV5-4, the J call TRBJ1-2; tentatively, D is TRBD1 (5 bases). The germline V gene has CDR1 SGHNT and CDR2 YYREEE (reference sequence). V lost 3 bases to trimming and J lost 6 bases, with 12 bases between them. The CDR3 is 13 amino acids. CDR3 bases: TGTGCCAGCAGCTACGGGGCTGGCGATGGCTACACCTTC. Its translation: CASSYGAGDGYTF. Full variable domain (rest looked up from reference TRBV5-4 and TRBJ1-2): ETGVTQSPTHLIKTRGQQVTLRCSSQSGHNTVSWYQQALGQGPQFIFQYYREEENGRGNFPPRFSGLQFPNYSSELNVNALELDDSALYLCASSYGAGDGYTFGSGTRLTVV.

This clone appeared once. The rearrangement joins TRBV15 to TRBJ1-5, with a weak D call TRBD1 (6 bases). From germline, CDR1 is LNHNV and CDR2 YYDKDF (reference sequence). This CDR3 has 16 residues. The germline V and J ends were trimmed by 1 base and 0 bases, with 10 bases remaining between them. The CDR3 nucleotides read TGTGCCACCAGCAGAGGCGGACAGAATAGCAATCAGCCCCAGCATTTT. This codes for CATSRGGQNSNQPQHF.

This sequence joins TRBV30 and TRBJ1-3; no clear D. The CDR3 contains 14 residues. Between the trimmed V and J ends, which lost 2 bases and 2 bases, there was a span of 10 bases. CDR1 is GTSNPN, CDR2 SVGIG, per germline (reference sequence). The CDR3 coding sequence is TGTGCCTGGAGTCCAGGTTCGGCTGGAAACACCATATATTTT. As protein: CAWSPGSAGNTIYF.

V gene TRBV7-6 combines with J gene TRBJ1-4; perhaps TRBD1 as D (5 bases). Trimming left V 7 bases short and J 8 bases short, with 23 bases between. This CDR3 comprises 16 residues. Germline CDR1 and CDR2: SGHVS and FNYEAQ. The CDR3 loop reads CASTLHLGVGSEKLFF. CDR3 nucleotides: TGTGCCAGCACCCTACACCTGGGGGTAGGATCCGAAAAACTGTTTTTT.

This clone was picked up one time. The rearrangement joins TRBV12-5 to TRBJ2-2; 9 nucleotides align to TRBD1. Germline loops: CDR1 LGHNT, CDR2 FRNRAP. V was clipped by 6 bases and J by 5 bases; unmatched bases: 13. The CDR3 runs 17 residues. DNA of the CDR3: TGTGCTAGTGGGAATATTAGGGGGACAGGGAGAACCGGGGAGCTGTTTTTT. This codes for CASGNIRGTGRTGELFF.

The V gene is TRBV19, the J gene TRBJ2-1; D may match TRBD1 or TRBD2 (5 bases each). Germline V CDR1 and CDR2: LNHDA, SQIVND (reference sequence). The germline V and J ends were trimmed by 6 bases and 10 bases, with 13 bases remaining between them. The CDR3 consists of 12 residues. The CDR3 bases are TGTGCCAGTAGCACGGGGCTAGCAGAGCAGTTCTTC. This translates into CASSTGLAEQFF.

This clone is a singleton in its sample. The V and J genes are TRBV6-5 and TRBJ1-2; the D is unclear. There are 14 residues in the CDR3. With 5 bases removed from V and 3 bases from J, the gap between germline ends came to 13 bases. Germline V gene sequence: CDR1 MNHEY, CDR2 SVGAGI. The CDR3 nucleotides are TGTGCCAGCAGTCCCCGAGGAATGGACTATGGCTACACCTTC. Protein: CASSPRGMDYGYTF.

In this sample, this clone turned up once. The chain has TRBV25-1 and TRBJ1-6; D ambiguous. The CDR3 sequence is 13 residues long. Looked up from germline, CDR1 is MGHDK and CDR2 is SYGVNS. Trimming left V 6 bases short and J 7 bases short, with 10 bases between. The CDR3 coding sequence is TGTGCCAGCAGGACCGCCGGGAATTCACCCCTCCACTTT. Encoded protein: CASRTAGNSPLHF.

The chain carries TRBV9 and TRBJ2-3; no clear D gene. The CDR3 extends over 13 amino acids. Germline V CDR1 and CDR2: SGDLS, YYNGEE. Trimming shortened V by 6 bases and J by 2 bases, and 10 bases separated the two germline ends. The CDR3 spells CASIARNTDTQYF. As DNA, the CDR3 is TGTGCCAGCATCGCCAGGAACACAGATACGCAGTATTTT.